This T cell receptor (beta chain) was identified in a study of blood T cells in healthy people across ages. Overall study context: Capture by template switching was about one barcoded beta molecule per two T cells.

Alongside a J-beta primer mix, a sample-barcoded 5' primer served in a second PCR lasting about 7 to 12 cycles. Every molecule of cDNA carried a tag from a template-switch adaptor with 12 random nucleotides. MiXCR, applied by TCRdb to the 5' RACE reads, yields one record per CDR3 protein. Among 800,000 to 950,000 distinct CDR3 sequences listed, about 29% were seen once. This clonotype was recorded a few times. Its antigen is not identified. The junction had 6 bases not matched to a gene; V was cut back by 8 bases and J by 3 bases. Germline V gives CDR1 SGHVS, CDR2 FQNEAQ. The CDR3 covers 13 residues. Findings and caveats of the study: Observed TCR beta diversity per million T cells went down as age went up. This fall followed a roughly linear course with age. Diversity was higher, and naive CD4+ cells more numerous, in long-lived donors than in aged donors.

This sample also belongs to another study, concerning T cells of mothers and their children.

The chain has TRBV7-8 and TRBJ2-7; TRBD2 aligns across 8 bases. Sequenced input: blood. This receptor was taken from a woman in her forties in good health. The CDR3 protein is CASQSGGRYEQYF. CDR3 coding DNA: TGTGCCAGCCAGAGCGGGGGCCGCTACGAGCAGTACTTC.